This T cell receptor (beta chain) was identified in a study of CD8 T cells in ankylosing spondylitis (dated by TCRdb to about 2017). Regarding the complete study: The study set out to find disease-linked TCR variants by profiling T cell receptor beta repertoires in ankylosing spondylitis patients and healthy donors. The full study cohort was made up of about 24 ankylosing spondylitis patients and some 100 healthy donors. Peripheral blood was sampled, and synovial fluid was additionally collected from ankylosing spondylitis patients. On the study overall, not on this receptor specifically: Blood from ankylosing spondylitis patients appeared to be characterized by a TCR beta motif made up of several highly homologous amino acid variants. Some of the motif variants had been reported before in the synovial fluid and blood of reactive arthritis patients, a finding that suggests common disease-initiation mechanisms. A CD8+ phenotype was shown by the disease-linked clones, which were found at relatively low frequencies in peripheral blood. The disease-linked clones were reported as significantly enriched in matched synovial fluid samples from ankylosing spondylitis patients.

Reads for this sample came from an Illumina HiSeq 2500. TCR beta libraries were prepared by quantitative 5'-RACE with molecular barcodes. From the authors' description of their analysis: Disease-linked TCR variants were identified with a new computational method built on a probabilistic model of VDJ rearrangement. TCRdb trimmed the raw reads at Q25, called clones with MiXCR and kept productive beta chains. All rows with the same CDR3 protein become a single entry with the most common DNA and genes. TCRdb, not the authors, supplied the V and J calls. A total of around 340,000 distinct CDR3 sequences appear in this sample, roughly 14% of them only once. The ten largest account for 0.95% to 1.4% of the sample. The CDR3 sequence holds 14 residues, the cysteine and phenylalanine included. Only CDR3 DNA is held: 42 bases, read in frame from base 1. Based on the germline V gene (reference sequence), the CDR1 and CDR2 sequences are DFQATT and SNEGSKA. Unmatched junction bases come to 7, with V trimmed by 6 bases and J by 1 base.

A word on this clonotype: The antigen it binds to is not known. Base quality data are lacking; no much larger clone is found one base away.

The receptor was isolated from a male donor with ankylosing spondylitis or in good health (not recorded which). The chain is encoded by TRBV20-1 joined to TRBJ2-3; TRBD2 lines up with 7 middle nucleotides. Sequencing was done on a sample of blood, either unsorted or a sorted T cell fraction (not recorded which). For the CDR3, the sequence is CSATPSGRTDTQYF. The nucleotide sequence reads TGCAGTGCCACTCCTAGCGGACGCACAGATACGCAGTATTTT.